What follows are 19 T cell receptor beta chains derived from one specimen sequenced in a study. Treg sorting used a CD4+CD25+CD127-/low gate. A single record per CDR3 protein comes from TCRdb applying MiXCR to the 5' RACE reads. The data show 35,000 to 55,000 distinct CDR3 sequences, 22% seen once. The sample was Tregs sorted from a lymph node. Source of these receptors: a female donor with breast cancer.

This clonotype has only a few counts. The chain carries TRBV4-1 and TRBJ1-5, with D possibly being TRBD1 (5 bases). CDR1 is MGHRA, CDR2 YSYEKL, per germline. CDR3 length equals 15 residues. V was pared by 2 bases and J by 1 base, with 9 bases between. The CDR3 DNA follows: TGCGCCAGCAGCCAACCTTGGGACAGCAATCAGCCCCAGCATTTT. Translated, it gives CASSQPWDSNQPQHF.

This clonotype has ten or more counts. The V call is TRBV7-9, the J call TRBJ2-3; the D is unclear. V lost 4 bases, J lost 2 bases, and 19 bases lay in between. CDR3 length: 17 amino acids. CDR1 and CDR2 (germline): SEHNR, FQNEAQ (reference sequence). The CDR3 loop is CASSSWPPGPNTDTQYF. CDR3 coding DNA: TGTGCCAGCAGCTCCTGGCCCCCGGGCCCCAACACAGATACGCAGTATTTT.

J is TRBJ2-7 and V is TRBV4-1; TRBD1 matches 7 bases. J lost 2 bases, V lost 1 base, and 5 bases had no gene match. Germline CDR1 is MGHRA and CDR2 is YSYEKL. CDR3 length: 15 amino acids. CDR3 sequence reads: CASSQAHRGTYEQYF. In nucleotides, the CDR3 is TGCGCCAGCAGCCAAGCCCACAGGGGTACCTACGAGCAGTACTTC.

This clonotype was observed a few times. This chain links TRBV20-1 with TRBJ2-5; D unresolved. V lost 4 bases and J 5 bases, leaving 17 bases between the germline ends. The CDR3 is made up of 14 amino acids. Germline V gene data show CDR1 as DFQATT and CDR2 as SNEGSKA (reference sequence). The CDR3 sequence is CSATHPWETETQYF. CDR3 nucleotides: TGCAGTGCTACCCACCCCTGGGAAACGGAGACCCAGTACTTC.

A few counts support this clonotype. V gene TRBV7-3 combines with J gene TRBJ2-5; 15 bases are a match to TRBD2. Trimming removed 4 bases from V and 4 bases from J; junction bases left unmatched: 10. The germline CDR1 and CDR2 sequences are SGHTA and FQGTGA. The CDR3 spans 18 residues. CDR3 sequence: CASSSGLAGGPGRETQYF. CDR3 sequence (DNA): TGTGCCAGCAGCTCCGGACTAGCGGGAGGGCCCGGTCGAGAGACCCAGTACTTC.

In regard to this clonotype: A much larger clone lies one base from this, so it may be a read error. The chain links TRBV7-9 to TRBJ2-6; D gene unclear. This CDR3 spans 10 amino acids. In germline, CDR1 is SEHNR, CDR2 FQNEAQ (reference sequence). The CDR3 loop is CVTWANVLTF. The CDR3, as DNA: TGTGTTACCTGGGCCAACGTCCTGACTTTC. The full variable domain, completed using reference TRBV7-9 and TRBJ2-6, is DTGVSQNPRHKITKRGQNVTFRCDPISEHNRLYWYRQTLGQGPEFLTYFQNEAQLEKSRLLSDRFSAERPKGSFSTLEIQRTEQGDSAMYLCVTWANVLTFGAGSRLTVL.

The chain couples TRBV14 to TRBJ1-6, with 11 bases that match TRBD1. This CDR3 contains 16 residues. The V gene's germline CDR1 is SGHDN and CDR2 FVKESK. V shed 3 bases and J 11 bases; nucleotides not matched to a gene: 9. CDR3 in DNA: TGTGCCAGCAGCCATGGCCGGGACAGGGGGTTTGCACCCCTCCACTTT. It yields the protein CASSHGRDRGFAPLHF. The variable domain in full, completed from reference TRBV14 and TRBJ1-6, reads EAGVTQFPSHSVIEKGQTVTLRCDPISGHDNLYWYRRVMGKEIKFLLHFVKESKQDESGMPNNRFLAERTGGTYSTLKVQPAELEDSGVYFCASSHGRDRGFAPLHFGNGTRLTVT.

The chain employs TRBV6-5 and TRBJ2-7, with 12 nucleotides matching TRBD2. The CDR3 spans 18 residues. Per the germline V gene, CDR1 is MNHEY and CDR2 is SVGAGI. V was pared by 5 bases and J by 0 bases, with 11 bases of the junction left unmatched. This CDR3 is CASSETSGRHLDSYEQYF. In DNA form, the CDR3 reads TGTGCCAGCAGTGAGACTAGCGGGAGACATTTGGACTCCTACGAGCAGTACTTC.

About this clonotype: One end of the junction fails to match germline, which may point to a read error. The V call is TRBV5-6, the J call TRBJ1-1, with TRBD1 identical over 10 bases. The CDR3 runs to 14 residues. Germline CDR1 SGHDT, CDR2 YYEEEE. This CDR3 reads CASSAGTGDTEEVF. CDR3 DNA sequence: TGTGCCAGCAGCGCCGGGACAGGGGACACTGAAGAGGTCTTT.

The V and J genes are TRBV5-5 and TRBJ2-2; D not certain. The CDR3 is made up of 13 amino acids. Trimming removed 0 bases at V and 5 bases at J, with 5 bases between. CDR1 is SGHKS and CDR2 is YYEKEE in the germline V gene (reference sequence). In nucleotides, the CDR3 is TGTGCCAGCAGCTTGGAAGGGACCGGGGAGCTGTTTTTT. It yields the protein CASSLEGTGELFF.

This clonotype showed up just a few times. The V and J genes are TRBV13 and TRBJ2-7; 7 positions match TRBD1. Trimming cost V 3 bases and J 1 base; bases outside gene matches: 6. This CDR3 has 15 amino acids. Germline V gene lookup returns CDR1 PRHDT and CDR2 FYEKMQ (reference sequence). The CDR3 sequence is CASSLGWDSSYEQYF. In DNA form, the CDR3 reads TGTGCCAGCAGCTTGGGTTGGGACAGTTCCTACGAGCAGTACTTC. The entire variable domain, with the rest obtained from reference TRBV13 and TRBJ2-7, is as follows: AAGVIQSPRHLIKEKRETATLKCYPIPRHDTVYWYQQGPGQDPQFLISFYEKMQSDKGSIPDRFSAQQFSDYHSELNMSSLELGDSALYFCASSLGWDSSYEQYFGPGTRLTVT.

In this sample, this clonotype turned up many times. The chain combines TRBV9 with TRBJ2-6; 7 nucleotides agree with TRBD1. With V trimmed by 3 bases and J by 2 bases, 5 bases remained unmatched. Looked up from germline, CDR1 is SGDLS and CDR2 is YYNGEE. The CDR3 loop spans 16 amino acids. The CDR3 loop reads CASSAPGTAGANVLTF. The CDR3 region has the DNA TGTGCCAGCAGCGCCCCCGGGACAGCTGGGGCCAACGTCCTGACTTTC.

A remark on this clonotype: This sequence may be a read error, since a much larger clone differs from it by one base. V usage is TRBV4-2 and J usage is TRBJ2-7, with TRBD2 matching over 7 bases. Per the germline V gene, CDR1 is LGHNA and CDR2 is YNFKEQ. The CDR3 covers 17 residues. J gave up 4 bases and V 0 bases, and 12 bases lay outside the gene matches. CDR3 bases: TGTGCCAGCAGCCAAGAGACTGGCGGGAGTTATAGGTACGAGCAGTACTTC. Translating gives CASSQETGGSYRYEQYF.

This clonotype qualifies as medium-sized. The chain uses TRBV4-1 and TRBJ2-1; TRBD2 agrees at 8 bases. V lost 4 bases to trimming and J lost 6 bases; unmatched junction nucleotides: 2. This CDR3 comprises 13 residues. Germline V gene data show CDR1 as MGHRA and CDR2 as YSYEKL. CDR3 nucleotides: TGCGCCAGCAGCCCCGGGACTAGCAATGAGCAGTTCTTC. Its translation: CASSPGTSNEQFF.

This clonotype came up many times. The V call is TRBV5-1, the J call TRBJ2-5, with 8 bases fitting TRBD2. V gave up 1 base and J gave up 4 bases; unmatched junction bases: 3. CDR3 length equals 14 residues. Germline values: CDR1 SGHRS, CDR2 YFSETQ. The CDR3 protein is CASSLYGRGETQYF. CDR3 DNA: TGCGCCAGCAGCTTGTACGGGAGGGGAGAGACCCAGTACTTC.

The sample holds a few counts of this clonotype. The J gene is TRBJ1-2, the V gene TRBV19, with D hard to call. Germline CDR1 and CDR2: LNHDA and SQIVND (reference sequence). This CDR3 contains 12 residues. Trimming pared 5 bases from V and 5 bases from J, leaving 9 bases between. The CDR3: CASSRMDYGYTF. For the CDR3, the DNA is TGTGCCAGTAGTCGGATGGATTATGGCTACACCTTC.

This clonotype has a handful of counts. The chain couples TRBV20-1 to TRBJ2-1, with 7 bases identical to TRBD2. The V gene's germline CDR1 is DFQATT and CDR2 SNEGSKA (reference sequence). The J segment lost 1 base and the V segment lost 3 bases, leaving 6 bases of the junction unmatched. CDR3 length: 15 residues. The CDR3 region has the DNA TGCAGTGCTAGCCTTGGGGGAGGGTCCTACAATGAGCAGTTCTTC. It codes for CSASLGGGSYNEQFF.

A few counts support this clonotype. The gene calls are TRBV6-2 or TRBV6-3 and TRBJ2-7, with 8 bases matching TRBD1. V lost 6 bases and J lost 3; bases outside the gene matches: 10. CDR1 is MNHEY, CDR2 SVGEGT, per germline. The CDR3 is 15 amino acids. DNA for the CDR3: TGTGCCAGCAGCCCCCGGGACAGGATTCTCTACGAGCAGTACTTC. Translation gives CASSPRDRILYEQYF.

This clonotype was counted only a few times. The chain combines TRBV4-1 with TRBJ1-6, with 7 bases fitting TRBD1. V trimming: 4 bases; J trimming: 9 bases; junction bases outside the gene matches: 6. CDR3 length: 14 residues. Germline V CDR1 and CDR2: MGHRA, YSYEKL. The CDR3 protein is CASSPTGVGSPLHF. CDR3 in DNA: TGCGCCAGCAGCCCCACAGGGGTGGGTTCACCCCTCCACTTT.